This TCR beta chain comes out of a study of T cell responses to AZD1222 COVID-19 vaccine. About the research overall: Analyses pooled second doses at about 4 or about 12 weeks. Study-wide points: Unmutated regions of variants are reportedly targeted by nearly half of spike-specific TCRs. Possibly, clonal diversity was underestimated; donors were largely white British and included more females. No day 14 peak samples; only post-peak repertoires were characterized.

This clone appeared a single time. Its antigen is not known. The CDR3 totals 14 residues. V was pared by 5 bases and J by 7 bases, with 14 bases between. Germline-derived CDR1 and CDR2 are MDHEN and SYDVKM. Only in-frame clones appear in the TCRdb table, and some are missing; sequencing was by immunoSEQ multiplex PCR. The sample lists 140,000 to 150,000 clones; roughly 91% were seen once. The rearrangement joins TRBV28 to TRBJ1-4; TRBD1 is a possible D gene (5 bases). The material was peripheral blood, obtained on day 0 of AZD1222 vaccination. The receptor's source is an adult in good health. The CDR3 protein is CASSERDGTEKLFF. DNA for the CDR3: TGTGCCAGCAGTGAGAGGGACGGAACTGAAAAACTGTTTTTT.